This T cell receptor (beta chain) was captured in a study of T-cell reconstitution after alpha-beta-depleted transplantation in children. In this sample, this clonotype turned up a few times. As it was prepared, the TCRbeta library received unique molecular identifiers. TCRdb redid the calling of the PCR reads with MiXCR, one entry per CDR3 protein. The profile shows some 490,000 distinct CDR3 sequences, approximately 12% of them singletons. The V end was cut by 6 bases, the J end by 7 bases, with 16 bases between. The CDR3 covers 15 residues. The chain employs TRBV12-3 or TRBV12-4 and TRBJ1-6, with a weak D call TRBD1 (6 bases). This TCR was sampled from a human donor who donated a stem cell graft to a child with combined immunodeficiency. The specimen comprised PBMCs from the stem cell graft donor, sampled from the stem cell graft. The CDR3 DNA follows: TGTGCCAGCAGGGGGGGGCCCAATGGGAATTCACCCCTCCACTTT. Protein sequence: CASRGGPNGNSPLHF.